The 24 T cell receptor beta chains below were found in one sample sequenced in a study of beta chain features in type 1 diabetes (dated by TCRdb to 2016 to 2018). The library was generated by the immunoSEQ multiplex PCR assay. All of the isolated RNA was reverse transcribed with the High Capacity cDNA Reverse Transcription Kit, so expressed TCRB transcripts were sequenced. Drawn from immuneACCESS, this table holds only the in-frame rearrangements with V and J called that TCRdb kept. Clones are partly lost; checked studies trace under half to an unresolved V gene and leave the rest unexplained. The sample yields more than 110,000 clones; around 7% were counted once. The ten largest account for roughly 1.4% of the sample. The sample consisted of central memory CD4+ T cells from blood. All receptors derive from a woman aged 25 to 45 in good health.

The rearrangement links TRBV6-5 to TRBJ2-5; 9 positions match TRBD1. This CDR3 is 15 amino acids long. CDR1 MNHEY and CDR2 SVGAGI come from the germline V gene. J gave up 4 bases and V 6 bases, and 9 bases lay outside the gene matches. In DNA form, the CDR3 reads TGTGCCAGCAGGACTGGGGGGACAGGGTTAGAGACCCAGTACTTC. Its translation: CASRTGGTGLETQYF.

This clone came up a few times. The CDR3 DNA reads TGTGCCAGCAGCTTAGTCGCAGGGGAGGGGTATGGCTACACCTTC. Amino acid sequence: CASSLVAGEGYGYTF. J is TRBJ1-2 and V is TRBV7-2; D might be TRBD1 (6 bases). V lost 1 base to trimming and J lost 5 bases, with 14 bases between them. The germline V gene encodes CDR1 SGHTA and CDR2 FQGNSA. The CDR3 consists of 15 residues.

This clone occurred a few times. The chain uses TRBV7-9 and TRBJ2-1; 8 bases line up with TRBD2. The CDR3 extends over 17 amino acids. The junction had 8 bases not matched to a gene; V was cut back by 2 bases and J by 2 bases. Germline CDR1 and CDR2: SEHNR and FQNEAQ (reference sequence). This chain's CDR3 is CASSLNPQAGAYNEQFF. The CDR3 bases are TGTGCCAGCAGCTTAAATCCCCAAGCGGGAGCCTACAATGAGCAGTTCTTC.

At least ten counts were recorded for this clone. This sequence joins TRBV12-5 and TRBJ2-7; tentative D call: TRBD2 (5 bases). The germline CDR1 and CDR2 sequences are LGHNT and FRNRAP. Trimming took 8 bases from V and 0 from J, leaving 20 bases between them. The CDR3 is 16 residues long. The CDR3 sequence: CASPNRQPGSSYEQYF. In nucleotides, the CDR3 is TGTGCTAGTCCTAACCGCCAACCGGGGAGCTCCTACGAGCAGTACTTC.

This clone came up a few times. The gene calls are TRBV11-3 and TRBJ2-1; possibly TRBD2 for D (6 bases). CDR1 and CDR2 (germline): SGHNT, YENEEA. Trimming cost V 3 bases and J 8 bases, with 17 bases left between them. The CDR3 runs to 15 residues. DNA of the CDR3: TGTGCCAGCAGCTTCGGGGGAGATCTAGATGATGAGCAGTTCTTC. Residues: CASSFGGDLDDEQFF.

The rearrangement links TRBV2 to TRBJ1-1; 7 nucleotides agree with TRBD1. Per germline, CDR1 SNHLY and CDR2 FYNNEI. V trimming: 7 bases; J trimming: 8 bases; junction bases outside the gene matches: 13. The CDR3 is 14 amino acids. CDR3 sequence reads: CASIGTQGVSEAFF. The DNA of the CDR3 is TGTGCCAGCATTGGGACTCAGGGGGTCTCGGAAGCTTTCTTT.

The V call is TRBV9, the J call TRBJ1-1, with a tentative D call TRBD1 (6 bases). This CDR3 comprises 14 residues. V was clipped by 3 bases and J by 4 bases, with 13 bases between them. CDR1 is SGDLS and CDR2 is YYNGEE in the germline V gene. The chain's CDR3 is CASSAHREGTEAFF. The DNA for the CDR3 is TGTGCCAGCAGCGCACACAGGGAAGGCACTGAAGCTTTCTTT. The whole variable domain, filled in from reference TRBV9 and TRBJ1-1, reads DSGVTQTPKHLITATGQRVTLRCSPRSGDLSVYWYQQSLDQGLQFLIQYYNGEERAKGNILERFSAQQFPDLHSELNLSSLELGDSALYFCASSAHREGTEAFFGQGTRLTVV.

This chain uses TRBV27 with TRBJ2-5; 9 nucleotides match TRBD2. The ends lost 5 bases at V and 2 bases at J; junction bases unmatched: 12. Germline loops: CDR1 MNHEY, CDR2 SMNVEV (reference sequence). This CDR3 spans 17 amino acids. The CDR3 protein is CASSRAGGGGGQETQYF. In DNA, the CDR3 is TGTGCCAGCAGTAGAGCGGGAGGAGGGGGGGGTCAAGAGACCCAGTACTTC.

This clone was seen many times. The gene calls are TRBV5-4 and TRBJ2-6; TRBD1 agrees at 7 bases. This CDR3 comprises 16 residues. V lost 1 base and J lost 3; bases outside the gene matches: 4. Germline assignment: CDR1 SGHNT and CDR2 YYREEE (reference sequence). The CDR3 sequence is CASSLTGDSGANVLTF. The CDR3 DNA reads TGTGCCAGCAGCTTGACAGGGGATAGTGGGGCCAACGTCCTGACTTTC.

This clone has a handful of counts. The chain employs TRBV15 and TRBJ2-5, with TRBD2 matching over 8 bases. Germline CDR1 reads LNHNV; CDR2 reads YYDKDF (reference sequence). The CDR3 has 14 residues. V shed 0 bases and J 4 bases; nucleotides not matched to a gene: 1. The CDR3 sequence: CATSRDSGRETQYF. CDR3 coding DNA: TGTGCCACCAGCAGAGACAGCGGGAGAGAGACCCAGTACTTC.

This clone was detected only a few times. The chain employs TRBV5-1 and TRBJ1-2; 7 positions match TRBD1. The CDR3 length is 14 residues. The junction had 9 bases not matched to a gene; V was cut back by 0 bases and J by 10 bases. The V gene's germline CDR1 is SGHRS and CDR2 YFSETQ. CDR3 bases: TGCGCCAGCAGCTTGGGGTATGTGACAGGGAACTACACCTTC. Protein sequence: CASSLGYVTGNYTF. The whole variable domain, filled in from reference TRBV5-1 and TRBJ1-2, reads KAGVTQTPRYLIKTRGQQVTLSCSPISGHRSVSWYQQTPGQGLQFLFEYFSETQRNKGNFPGRFSGRQFSNSRSEMNVSTLELGDSALYLCASSLGYVTGNYTFGSGTRLTVV.

In its sample, this clone was seen a few times. This chain links TRBV28 with TRBJ2-2; TRBD2 is a possible D gene (6 bases). The CDR3 is 18 amino acids. Between the trimmed V and J ends, which lost 5 bases and 2 bases, there was a span of 21 bases. Per germline, CDR1 MDHEN and CDR2 SYDVKM. CDR3 protein: CASSLPKLGEVNTGELFF. The CDR3 nucleotides are TGTGCCAGCAGTCTCCCGAAACTGGGGGAGGTTAACACCGGGGAGCTGTTTTTT.

This sequence joins TRBV30 and TRBJ1-4, with unresolved D. Germline V gene lookup returns CDR1 GTSNPN and CDR2 SVGIG (reference sequence). Trimming removed 1 base from V and 8 bases from J, with 14 bases in between. This CDR3 is 14 amino acids long. This chain's CDR3 is CAWSGEGREEKLFF. In DNA, the CDR3 is TGTGCCTGGAGTGGGGAGGGTAGGGAAGAAAAACTGTTTTTT. Full variable domain (missing parts from reference TRBV30 and TRBJ1-4): SQTIHQWPATLVQPVGSPLSLECTVEGTSNPNLYWYRQAAGRGLQLLFYSVGIGQISSEVPQNLSASRPQDRQFILSSKKLLLSDSGFYLCAWSGEGREEKLFFGSGTQLSVL.

The rearrangement uses TRBV9 and TRBJ2-7, with 13 bases identical to TRBD2. Trimming cost V 0 bases and J 5 bases; bases outside gene matches: 14. Germline V CDR1 and CDR2: SGDLS, YYNGEE. This CDR3 has 19 residues. In DNA form, the CDR3 reads TGTGCCAGCAGCGTAGGGGGAGGGTGGACTAGCGGGAGATTAGACGAGCAGTACTTC. It translates to CASSVGGGWTSGRLDEQYF.

The genes are TRBV18 and TRBJ2-5; TRBD2 aligns across 13 bases. J was trimmed by 5 bases and V by 1 base; bases with no gene match: 4. This CDR3 has 16 residues. Germline V gene lookup returns CDR1 KGHSH and CDR2 LQKENI. The CDR3 loop is CASSPLGLAGAETQYF. CDR3 DNA: TGTGCCAGCTCACCACTCGGACTAGCGGGAGCGGAGACCCAGTACTTC.

This clone was observed a few times. The chain couples TRBV28 to TRBJ1-5, with 7 nucleotides matching TRBD1. With 3 bases clipped from V and 5 bases from J, the junction kept 13 bases outside the gene matches. Germline CDR1 reads MDHEN; CDR2 reads SYDVKM. CDR3 length: 17 residues. CDR3 nucleotide sequence: TGTGCCAGCAGTTTCAATACAATGACAGGGCGCCATCAGCCCCAGCATTTT. Its translation: CASSFNTMTGRHQPQHF.

The gene calls are TRBV9 and TRBJ2-1, with 11 bases lining up with TRBD2. With 2 bases clipped from V and 9 bases from J, the junction kept 10 bases outside the gene matches. The length of the CDR3 is 16 residues. The germline CDR1 and CDR2 sequences are SGDLS and YYNGEE. CDR3 DNA sequence: TGTGCCAGCAGCGTTACTAGCGGGAGTAGGTATAGTGAGCAGTTCTTC. It translates to CASSVTSGSRYSEQFF.

This clone was counted only a few times. The chain is built from TRBV29-1 and TRBJ2-6; perhaps TRBD2 as D (6 bases). CDR3 size: 17 residues. Germline-derived CDR1 and CDR2 are SQVTM and ANQGSEA. V shed 7 bases and J shed 3 bases, with 22 bases lying between them. The CDR3 region is CSATEMVGGSGANVLTF. The CDR3 nucleotides read TGCAGCGCCACCGAAATGGTCGGGGGAAGTGGGGCCAACGTCCTGACTTTC.

This clone was seen a handful of times. J is TRBJ2-7 and V is TRBV7-2; 8 nucleotides agree with TRBD1. The CDR3 covers 13 residues. J was trimmed by 5 bases and V by 3 bases; bases with no gene match: 3. The germline V gene has CDR1 SGHTA and CDR2 FQGNSA. CDR3 protein: CASSFGTGDEQYF. CDR3 coding DNA: TGTGCCAGCAGCTTTGGGACAGGCGACGAGCAGTACTTC.

This clone has just a few counts. The chain combines TRBV28 with TRBJ2-7; D is uncertain. The CDR3 has 15 amino acids. V dropped 3 bases and J dropped 0 bases, with 12 bases sitting between them. CDR1 MDHEN and CDR2 SYDVKM come from the germline V gene. This CDR3 reads CASSFVAAISYEQYF. CDR3 bases: TGTGCCAGCAGTTTCGTCGCCGCGATCTCCTACGAGCAGTACTTC. Full variable domain (rest looked up from reference TRBV28 and TRBJ2-7): DVKVTQSSRYLVKRTGEKVFLECVQDMDHENMFWYRQDPGLGLRLIYFSYDVKMKEKGDIPEGYSVSREKKERFSLILESASTNQTSMYLCASSFVAAISYEQYFGPGTRLTVT.

The sample holds many counts of this clone. The chain recombines TRBV28 with TRBJ2-7, with TRBD1 matching over 9 bases. The CDR3 runs 16 residues. Germline V gives CDR1 MDHEN, CDR2 SYDVKM. V lost 3 bases and J lost 6; bases outside the gene matches: 12. The CDR3 loop reads CASSFSTGTGRGEQYF. The CDR3 nucleotides are TGTGCCAGCAGTTTCTCTACTGGGACAGGGAGAGGCGAGCAGTACTTC.

This clone showed up just a few times. The J gene is TRBJ2-7, the V gene TRBV21-1; the D call TRBD1 from the table was never checked on the DNA. TRBV21-1 is a pseudogene segment. The CDR3 is 14 amino acids. The DNA for the CDR3 is TGTGCCAGCAGCACCTACAGGGGTTGTATCGAGCAGTACTTC. Translating gives CASSTYRGCIEQYF.

This clone was observed at least ten times. The chain is built from TRBV18 and TRBJ2-7; TRBD1 aligns across 7 bases. Losses at the gene ends were 3 bases for V and 6 bases for J; bases not matched to a gene: 2. The germline V gene has CDR1 KGHSH and CDR2 LQKENI. CDR3 length: 12 amino acids. The CDR3 region has the DNA TGTGCCAGCTCACCGACAGGGACCGAGCAGTACTTC. Amino acids: CASSPTGTEQYF.

This clone was seen only a few times. The chain employs TRBV5-4 and TRBJ2-3; D is unclear. V gave up 2 bases and J gave up 1 base, with 5 bases separating them. Germline V CDR1 and CDR2: SGHNT, YYREEE (reference sequence). The CDR3 has 13 amino acids. The CDR3 spells CASSLTGTDTQYF. The DNA for the CDR3 is TGTGCCAGCAGCTTAACAGGCACAGATACGCAGTATTTT.